These T cell receptor beta chains were read from a single sample in a study of metastatic and nonmetastatic thyroid tumors. MiXCR re-clonotyped the PCR reads for TCRdb. The table has approximately 35,000 clones, around 33% seen once. The sequencing input was tumor tissue. The receptor source for this set is a female donor with papillary thyroid cancer or a benign thyroid nodule (not recorded which). Some clones in this sample may be carry-over from other donors' samples. CDR3s include the opening cysteine and the closing phenylalanine or tryptophan. A D gene is named only where the DNA matches it firmly. Clone size is shown for a subset of rows, as once, few, many or a class of expanded clone.

few TRBJ2-1 TRBV28 TRBD2 CASSYNPGASGSSEQFF TGTGCCAGCAGCTACAACCCTGGGGCTAGCGGGAGCAGTGAGCAGTTCTTC
few TRBJ2-3 TRBV6-6 TRBD1 CASSYEDRASYF TGTGCCAGCAGTTACGAGGACAGGGCATCGTATTTT
NA TRBJ2-7 TRBV7-2 NA CASSRGVNEQYF TGTGCCAGCAGCCGCGGGGTGAACGAGCAGTACTTC
NA TRBJ1-3 TRBV5-8 TRBD1 CASSVQGFRSGNTIYF TGTGCCAGCAGCGTACAGGGGTTCCGATCTGGAAACACCATATATTTT
NA TRBJ2-7 TRBV11-2 TRBD2 CVSSLLAGGTYEQYF TGTGTCAGCAGCTTACTAGCGGGAGGAACCTACGAGCAGTACTTC
NA TRBJ2-5 TRBV6-2/TRBV6-3 TRBD2 CASSSPTSGRASETQYF TGTGCCAGCAGTTCCCCGACTAGCGGGAGGGCCTCAGAGACCCAGTACTTC
few TRBJ2-7 TRBV2 NA CASSLNRDKNEQYF TGTGCCAGCAGTTTAAACCGGGACAAAAACGAGCAGTACTTC
NA TRBJ2-3 TRBV5-1 TRBD2 CASSTGTSGGGTDTQYF TGCGCCAGCAGCACCGGGACTAGCGGGGGGGGCACAGATACGCAGTATTTT
few TRBJ2-7 TRBV6-1 NA CASSVIGPSYEQYF TGTGCCAGCAGTGTAATAGGGCCCTCCTACGAGCAGTACTTC
NA TRBJ2-2 TRBV19 TRBD1 CASSVTGATTGELFF TGTGCCAGTAGTGTGACAGGGGCGACCACCGGGGAGCTGTTTTTT
large TRBJ1-2 TRBV28 NA CASSLRQDSLYGYTF TGTGCCAGCAGTTTACGACAGGACAGTTTGTATGGCTACACCTTC
many TRBJ1-2 TRBV2 NA CASITVGGYTF TGTGCCAGCATCACGGTCGGCGGCTACACCTTC
few TRBJ2-6 TRBV27 TRBD1 CASSPTGVGANVLTF TGTGCCAGCAGTCCAACAGGGGTAGGGGCCAACGTCCTGACTTTC
NA TRBJ2-7 TRBV20-1 TRBD1 CSAWTGIGYEQYF TGCAGTGCTTGGACAGGGATAGGGTACGAGCAGTACTTC